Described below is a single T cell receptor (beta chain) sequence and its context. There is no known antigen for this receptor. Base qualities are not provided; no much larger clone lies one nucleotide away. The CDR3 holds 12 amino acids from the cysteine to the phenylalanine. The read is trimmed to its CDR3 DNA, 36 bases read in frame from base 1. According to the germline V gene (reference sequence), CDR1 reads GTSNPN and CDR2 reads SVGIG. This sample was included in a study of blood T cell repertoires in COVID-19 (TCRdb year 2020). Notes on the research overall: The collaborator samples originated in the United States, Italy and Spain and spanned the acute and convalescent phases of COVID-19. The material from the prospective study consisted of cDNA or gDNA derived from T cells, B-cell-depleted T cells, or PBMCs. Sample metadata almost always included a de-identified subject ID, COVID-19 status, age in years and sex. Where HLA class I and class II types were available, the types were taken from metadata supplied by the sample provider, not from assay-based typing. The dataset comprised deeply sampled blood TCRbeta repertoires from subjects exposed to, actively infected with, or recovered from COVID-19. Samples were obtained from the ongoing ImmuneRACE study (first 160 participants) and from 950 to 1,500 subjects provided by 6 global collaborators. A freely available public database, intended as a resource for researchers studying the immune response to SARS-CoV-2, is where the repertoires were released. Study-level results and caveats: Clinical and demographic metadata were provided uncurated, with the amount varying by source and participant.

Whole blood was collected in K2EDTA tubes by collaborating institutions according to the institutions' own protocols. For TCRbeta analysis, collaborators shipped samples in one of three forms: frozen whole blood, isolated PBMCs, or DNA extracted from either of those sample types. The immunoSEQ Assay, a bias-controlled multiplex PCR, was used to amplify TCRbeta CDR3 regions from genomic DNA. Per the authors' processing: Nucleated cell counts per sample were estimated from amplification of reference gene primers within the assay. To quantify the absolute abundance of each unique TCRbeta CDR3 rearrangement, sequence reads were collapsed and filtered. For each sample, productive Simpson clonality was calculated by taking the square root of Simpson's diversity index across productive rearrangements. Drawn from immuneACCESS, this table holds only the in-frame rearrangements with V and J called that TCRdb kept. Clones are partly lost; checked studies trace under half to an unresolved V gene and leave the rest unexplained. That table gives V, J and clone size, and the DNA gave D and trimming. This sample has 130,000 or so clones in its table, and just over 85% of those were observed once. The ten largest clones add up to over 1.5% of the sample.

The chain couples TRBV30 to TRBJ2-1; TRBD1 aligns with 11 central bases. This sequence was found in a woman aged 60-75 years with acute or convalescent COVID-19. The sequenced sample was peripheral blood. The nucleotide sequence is TGTGCATTGGGACAGGGGGACAATGAGCAGTTCTTC. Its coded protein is CALGQGDNEQFF.